This T cell receptor beta chain originates from a study of T-cell reconstitution after alpha-beta-depleted transplantation in children listed by TCRdb under 2016. For the wider study: Using TCR repertoire profiling, the study followed T-cell immune reconstitution in a quantitative way in children after TCRalphabeta/CD19-depleted allogeneic hematopoietic cell transplantation. Findings and caveats that apply to the study as a whole: The high TCRbeta diversity at day 60 in some patients was ascribed to recipient T cells and intrathymic progenitors that had survived conditioning. Over the following months the frequencies of hyperexpanded clones went down, and after one year T-cell counts and TCRbeta diversity were mostly credited to newly produced T cells. The apparently early alphabetaT-cell count recovery about two months after transplant was reportedly dependent on only several hundred rapidly expanded clones derived from non-depleted graft cells.

The protocol used for the library was PCR. Sequenced on an Illumina HiSeq 2500. TCR libraries were prepared with molecular barcoding, using unique molecular identifiers to normalize TCRbeta repertoire quantification. TCRdb redid the processing of the public reads, applying fastp at Q25 and MiXCR, and retained in-frame beta chains. Duplicate CDR3 protein sequences are folded into a single record with the most common DNA and genes. This sample has roughly 310,000 distinct CDR3 sequences in its table, and around 25% of those were observed once. Over 9.5% of the sample rests with the top ten. V was cut back by 2 bases and J by 7 bases, leaving a gap of 6 bases between them. Spanning cysteine to phenylalanine, the CDR3 consists of 13 amino acids. Left in the record is the CDR3 DNA by itself, 39 bases read in frame from the first base. Read against the paper, the sample's treatment or condition label means: allogeneic hematopoietic cell transplantation with graft depleted of TCRalphabeta T cells and CD19 B cells. TCRalphabeta/CD19-depleted allogeneic hematopoietic cell grafts were given to the transplant recipients, all of whom were children.

This clonotype was observed at least ten times. Its antigen target is currently unknown. No much larger clone is present one base from it, and per-base qualities are unavailable. The sequence joins TRBV12-3 or TRBV12-4 to TRBJ1-6; no D gene is confidently identified. The material sequenced was PBMCs, mostly from graft donor cells, taken 180 days after TCRalphabeta/CD19-depleted stem cell transplant. This receptor was identified in a male patient younger than 18 who had a stem cell transplant for acute lymphoblastic leukemia, so the T cells may come from the graft donor. The CDR3 region: CASSLSGNSPLHF. DNA sequence: TGTGCCAGCAGTTTAAGCGGCAATTCACCCCTCCACTTT.